The rows below give T cell receptor beta chains drawn from one sample of a study of CD8+ T cells in alopecia areata. Produced via immunoSEQ multiplex PCR; TCRdb's table is partial and in-frame only. Among over 250,000 clones, about 60% were seen once, and the ten largest hold 0.8% to 1%. The specimen comprised CD4+ T cells sorted from blood, sampled at roughly week 53, from a patient treated with tofacitinib. Receptors were obtained from a human donor with alopecia areata. CDR3s leave out the opening cysteine and the closing phenylalanine or tryptophan. Clone size is shown for a subset of rows, as once, few, many or a class of expanded clone.

CDR3aa: ASSEIRINSPLH; v_gene: TRBV2; j_gene: TRBJ1-6; abundance: .; len: 12
CDR3aa: ASSYSGSYGYT; v_gene: TRBV6-5; j_gene: TRBJ1-2; abundance: .; len: 11
CDR3aa: SVVLDRAQETQY; v_gene: TRBV29-1; j_gene: TRBJ2-5; abundance: few; len: 12
CDR3aa: ASSLQTGVTYNEQF; v_gene: TRBV5-1; j_gene: TRBJ2-1; abundance: few; len: 14
CDR3aa: AWSVSLAGNTIY; v_gene: TRBV30; j_gene: TRBJ1-3; abundance: few; len: 12
CDR3aa: ASSLVGGEQPQH; v_gene: TRBV7-2; j_gene: TRBJ1-5; abundance: .; len: 12
CDR3aa: SVLSRGETQY; v_gene: TRBV29-1; j_gene: TRBJ2-5; abundance: .; len: 10
CDR3aa: AWRRTGVFGTQY; v_gene: TRBV30; j_gene: TRBJ2-5; abundance: .; len: 12
CDR3aa: SAKNYGYT; v_gene: TRBV20-1; j_gene: TRBJ1-2; abundance: .; len: 8
CDR3aa: ASSLRDRVASGANVLT; v_gene: TRBV9; j_gene: TRBJ2-6; abundance: .; len: 16
CDR3aa: AWSRGQAYNEQF; v_gene: TRBV30; j_gene: TRBJ2-1; abundance: .; len: 12
CDR3aa: ASSLRGGYGYT; v_gene: TRBV7-3; j_gene: TRBJ1-2; abundance: .; len: 11
CDR3aa: ASSSDTLGETQY; v_gene: TRBV7-2; j_gene: TRBJ2-5; abundance: .; len: 12
CDR3aa: ASEPDGPVREQY; v_gene: TRBV6-5; j_gene: TRBJ2-7; abundance: .; len: 12
CDR3aa: ASSYVVQNSPLH; v_gene: TRBV6-5; j_gene: TRBJ1-6; abundance: few; len: 12
CDR3aa: ASSRRGANEKLF; v_gene: TRBV4-1; j_gene: TRBJ1-4; abundance: .; len: 12
CDR3aa: AWSVPGTRTF; v_gene: TRBV30; j_gene: TRBJ1-1; abundance: .; len: 10
CDR3aa: ASSSRDRANEQF; v_gene: TRBV4-1; j_gene: TRBJ2-1; abundance: .; len: 12
CDR3aa: ASSLGTQGIQETQY; v_gene: TRBV7-9; j_gene: TRBJ2-5; abundance: .; len: 14
CDR3aa: ASSLAGWSNSPLH; v_gene: TRBV5-1; j_gene: TRBJ1-6; abundance: few; len: 13
CDR3aa: ASSSTGGGQPQH; v_gene: TRBV19; j_gene: TRBJ1-5; abundance: .; len: 12
CDR3aa: ASSVAQGSPLH; v_gene: TRBV9; j_gene: TRBJ1-6; abundance: few; len: 11
CDR3aa: SVVLWSTDTQY; v_gene: TRBV29-1; j_gene: TRBJ2-3; abundance: .; len: 11
CDR3aa: ASSYVAGNEQF; v_gene: TRBV6-6; j_gene: TRBJ2-1; abundance: few; len: 11
CDR3aa: ASSEDPGPRGHT; v_gene: TRBV2; j_gene: TRBJ1-2; abundance: .; len: 12
CDR3aa: AWSAHWGAGGELF; v_gene: TRBV30; j_gene: TRBJ2-2; abundance: few; len: 13
CDR3aa: AISQGILSYEQY; v_gene: TRBV10-3; j_gene: TRBJ2-7; abundance: few; len: 12
CDR3aa: SVARSGTGHNGYT; v_gene: TRBV29-1; j_gene: TRBJ1-2; abundance: .; len: 13
CDR3aa: ASSPRWGGQGGYT; v_gene: TRBV7-2; j_gene: TRBJ1-2; abundance: .; len: 13
CDR3aa: ASSYQGQGRDTQY; v_gene: TRBV6-6; j_gene: TRBJ2-3; abundance: .; len: 13
CDR3aa: ASSFGGQTDTQY; v_gene: TRBV7-2; j_gene: TRBJ2-3; abundance: .; len: 12
CDR3aa: ASSFAGQVLYNEQF; v_gene: TRBV5-1; j_gene: TRBJ2-1; abundance: few; len: 14
CDR3aa: ASRGDRVENSPLH; v_gene: TRBV25-1; j_gene: TRBJ1-6; abundance: once; len: 13
CDR3aa: ASSGQPNSPLH; v_gene: TRBV6-1; j_gene: TRBJ1-6; abundance: .; len: 11